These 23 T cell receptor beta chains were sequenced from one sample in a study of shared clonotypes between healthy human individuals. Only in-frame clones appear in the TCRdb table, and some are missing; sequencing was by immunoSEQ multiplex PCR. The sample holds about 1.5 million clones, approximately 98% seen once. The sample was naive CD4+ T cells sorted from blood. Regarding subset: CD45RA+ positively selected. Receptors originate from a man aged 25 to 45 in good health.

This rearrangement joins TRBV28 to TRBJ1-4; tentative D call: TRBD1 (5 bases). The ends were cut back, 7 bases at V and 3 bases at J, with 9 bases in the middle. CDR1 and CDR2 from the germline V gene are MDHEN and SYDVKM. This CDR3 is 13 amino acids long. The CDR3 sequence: CASNRGANEKLFF. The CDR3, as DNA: TGTGCCAGCAATCGGGGGGCTAATGAAAAACTGTTTTTT.

The CDR3 DNA is TGTGCCAGCAGCCACGAAGAAGGGTCCTACAATGAGCAGTTCTTC. It translates to CASSHEEGSYNEQFF. The chain employs TRBV7-2 and TRBJ2-1; D is unresolved. Deletions cut 5 bases from V and 1 base from J, with 12 bases between. Germline CDR1 and CDR2: SGHTA and FQGNSA. This CDR3 contains 15 residues. Full variable domain (outside the CDR3, taken from reference TRBV7-2 and TRBJ2-1): GAGVSQSPSNKVTEKGKDVELRCDPISGHTALYWYRQSLGQGLEFLIYFQGNSAPDKSGLPSDRFSAERTGGSVSTLTIQRTQQEDSAVYLCASSHEEGSYNEQFFGPGTRLTVL.

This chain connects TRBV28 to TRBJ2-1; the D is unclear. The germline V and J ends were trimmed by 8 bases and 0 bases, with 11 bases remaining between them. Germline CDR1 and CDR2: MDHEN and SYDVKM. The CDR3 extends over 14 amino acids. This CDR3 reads CASGSVSSYNEQFF. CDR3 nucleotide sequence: TGTGCCAGCGGGTCCGTAAGCTCCTACAATGAGCAGTTCTTC.

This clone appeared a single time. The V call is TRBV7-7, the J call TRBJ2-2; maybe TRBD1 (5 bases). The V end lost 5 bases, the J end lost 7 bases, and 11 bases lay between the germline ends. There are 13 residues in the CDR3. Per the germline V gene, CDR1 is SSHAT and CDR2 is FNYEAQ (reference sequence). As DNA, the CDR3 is TGTGCCAGCAGCCACAGGCCGGGCGGGGAGCTGTTTTTT. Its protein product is CASSHRPGGELFF. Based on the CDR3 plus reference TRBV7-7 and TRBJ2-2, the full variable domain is GAGVSQSPRYKVTKRGQDVTLRCDPISSHATLYWYQQALGQGPEFLTYFNYEAQPDKSGLPSDRFSAERPEGSISTLTIQRTEQRDSAMYRCASSHRPGGELFFGEGSRLTVL.

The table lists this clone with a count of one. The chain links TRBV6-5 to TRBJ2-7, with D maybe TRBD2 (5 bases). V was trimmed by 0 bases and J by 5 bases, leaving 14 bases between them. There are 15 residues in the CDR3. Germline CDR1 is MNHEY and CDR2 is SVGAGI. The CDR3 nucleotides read TGTGCCAGCAGTTACTCGGCTAGCATTCGTCACGAGCAGTACTTC. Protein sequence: CASSYSASIRHEQYF.

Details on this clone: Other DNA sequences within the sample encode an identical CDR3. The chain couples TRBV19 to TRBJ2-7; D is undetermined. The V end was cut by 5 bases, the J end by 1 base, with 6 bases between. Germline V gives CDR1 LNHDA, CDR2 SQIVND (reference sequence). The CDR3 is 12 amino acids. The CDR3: CASSSDSYEQYF. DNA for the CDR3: TGTGCCAGTAGTTCCGATTCCTACGAGCAGTACTTC.

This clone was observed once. The CDR3 spells CASSPQGAYYEQYF. DNA for the CDR3: TGTGCCAGCAGCCCCCAGGGGGCCTACTACGAGCAGTACTTC. V and J are TRBV6-5 and TRBJ2-7; the match to TRBD1 covers 8 bases. CDR3 size: 14 residues. The trim removed 6 bases at V and 3 bases at J, leaving 7 bases unmatched. CDR1 and CDR2 (germline): MNHEY, SVGAGI.

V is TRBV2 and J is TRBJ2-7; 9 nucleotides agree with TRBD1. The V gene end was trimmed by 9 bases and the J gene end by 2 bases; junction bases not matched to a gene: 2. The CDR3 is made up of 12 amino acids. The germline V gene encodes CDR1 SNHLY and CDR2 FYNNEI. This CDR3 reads CARGQGPYEQYF. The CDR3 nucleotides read TGTGCCAGGGGACAGGGTCCCTACGAGCAGTACTTC.

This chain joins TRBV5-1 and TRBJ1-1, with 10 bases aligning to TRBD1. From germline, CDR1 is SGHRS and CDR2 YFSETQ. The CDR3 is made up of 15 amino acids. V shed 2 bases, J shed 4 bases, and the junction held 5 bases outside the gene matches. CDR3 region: CASSFGTGATTEAFF. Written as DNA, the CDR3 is TGCGCCAGCAGCTTCGGGACAGGGGCAACCACTGAAGCTTTCTTT.

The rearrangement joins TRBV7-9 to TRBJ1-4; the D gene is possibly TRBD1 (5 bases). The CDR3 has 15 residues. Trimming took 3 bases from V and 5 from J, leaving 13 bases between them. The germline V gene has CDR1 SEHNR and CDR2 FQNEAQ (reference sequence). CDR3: CASSFGTFGNEKLFF. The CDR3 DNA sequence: TGTGCCAGCAGCTTCGGGACTTTCGGGAATGAAAAACTGTTTTTT.

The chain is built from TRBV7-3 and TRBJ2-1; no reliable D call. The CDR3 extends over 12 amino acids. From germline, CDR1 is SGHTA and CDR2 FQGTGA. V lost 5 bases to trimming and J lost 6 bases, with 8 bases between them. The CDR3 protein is CASSQPSNEQFF. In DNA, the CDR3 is TGTGCCAGCAGCCAACCCTCCAATGAGCAGTTCTTC.

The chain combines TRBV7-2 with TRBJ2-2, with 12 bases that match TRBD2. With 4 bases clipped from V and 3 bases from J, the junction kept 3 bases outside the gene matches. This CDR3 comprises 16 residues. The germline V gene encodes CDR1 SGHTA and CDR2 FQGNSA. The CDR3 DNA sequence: TGTGCCAGCAGCTCGACTAGCGGGAGCTACACCGGGGAGCTGTTTTTT. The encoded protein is CASSSTSGSYTGELFF.

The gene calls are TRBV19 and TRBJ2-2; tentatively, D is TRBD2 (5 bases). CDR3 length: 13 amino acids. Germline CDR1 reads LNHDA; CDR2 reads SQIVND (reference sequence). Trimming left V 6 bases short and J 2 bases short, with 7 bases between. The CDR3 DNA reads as TGTGCCAGTAGGGGGAGCAACACCGGGGAGCTGTTTTTT. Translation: CASRGSNTGELFF.

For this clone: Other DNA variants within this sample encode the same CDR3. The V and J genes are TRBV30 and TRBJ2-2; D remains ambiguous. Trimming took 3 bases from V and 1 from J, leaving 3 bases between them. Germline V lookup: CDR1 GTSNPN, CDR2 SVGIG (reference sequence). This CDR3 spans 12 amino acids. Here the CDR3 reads CAWSQNTGELFF. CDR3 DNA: TGTGCCTGGAGCCAGAACACCGGGGAGCTGTTTTTT. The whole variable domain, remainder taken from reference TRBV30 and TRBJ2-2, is SQTIHQWPATLVQPVGSPLSLECTVEGTSNPNLYWYRQAAGRGLQLLFYSVGIGQISSEVPQNLSASRPQDRQFILSSKKLLLSDSGFYLCAWSQNTGELFFGEGSRLTVL.

CDR3 DNA: TGTGCCAGCAGTCTACAGGGCGGTTGGGCACAGCCCCAGCATTTT. As protein: CASSLQGGWAQPQHF. The chain couples TRBV28 to TRBJ1-5; D may be TRBD1 (6 bases). The germline V gene encodes CDR1 MDHEN and CDR2 SYDVKM. V was trimmed by 5 bases and J by 7 bases, leaving 18 bases between them. The length of the CDR3 is 15 residues.

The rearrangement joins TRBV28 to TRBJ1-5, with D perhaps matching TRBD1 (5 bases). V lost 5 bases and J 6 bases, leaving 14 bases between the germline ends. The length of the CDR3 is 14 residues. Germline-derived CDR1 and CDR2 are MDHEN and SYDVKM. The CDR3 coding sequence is TGTGCCAGCAGTCCTACAGGCCGACGTCAGCCCCAGCATTTT. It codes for CASSPTGRRQPQHF.

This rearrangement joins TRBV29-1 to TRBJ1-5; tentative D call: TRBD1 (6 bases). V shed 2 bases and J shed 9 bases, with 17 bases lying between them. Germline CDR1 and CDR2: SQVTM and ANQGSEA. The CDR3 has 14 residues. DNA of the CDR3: TGCAGCGTTGAACCAGAGGGGGGATATGGGCCCCAGCATTTT. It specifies CSVEPEGGYGPQHF.

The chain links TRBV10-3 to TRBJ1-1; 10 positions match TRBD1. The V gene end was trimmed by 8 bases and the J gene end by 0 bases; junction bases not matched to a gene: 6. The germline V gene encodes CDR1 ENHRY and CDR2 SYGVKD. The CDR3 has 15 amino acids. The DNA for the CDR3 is TGTGCCATCTCGGTGGACAGGGGGTTGAACACTGAAGCTTTCTTT. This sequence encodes CAISVDRGLNTEAFF.

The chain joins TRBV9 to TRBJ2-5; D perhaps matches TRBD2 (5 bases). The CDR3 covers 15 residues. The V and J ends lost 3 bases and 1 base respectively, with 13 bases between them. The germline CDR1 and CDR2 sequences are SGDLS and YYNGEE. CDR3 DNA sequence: TGTGCCAGCAGCGCAGTCGGGCGGGTCCAAGAGACCCAGTACTTC. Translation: CASSAVGRVQETQYF.

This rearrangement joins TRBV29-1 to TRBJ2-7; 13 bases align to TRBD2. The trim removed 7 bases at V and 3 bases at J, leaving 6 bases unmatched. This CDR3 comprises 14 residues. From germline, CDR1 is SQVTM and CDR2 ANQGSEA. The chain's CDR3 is CSGKLAGGNYEQYF. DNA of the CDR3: TGCAGCGGTAAACTAGCGGGGGGGAACTACGAGCAGTACTTC.

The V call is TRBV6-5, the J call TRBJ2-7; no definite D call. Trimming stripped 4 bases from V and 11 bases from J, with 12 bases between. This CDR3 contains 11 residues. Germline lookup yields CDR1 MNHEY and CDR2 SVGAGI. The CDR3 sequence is CASSFASSEYF. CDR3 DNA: TGTGCCAGCAGTTTTGCCAGCTCGGAGTACTTC.

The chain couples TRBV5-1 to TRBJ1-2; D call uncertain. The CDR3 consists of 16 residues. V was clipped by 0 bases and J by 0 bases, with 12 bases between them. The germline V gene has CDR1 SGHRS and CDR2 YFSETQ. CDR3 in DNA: TGCGCCAGCAGCTTGGTAGGGCAGTCAACTAACTATGGCTACACCTTC. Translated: CASSLVGQSTNYGYTF.

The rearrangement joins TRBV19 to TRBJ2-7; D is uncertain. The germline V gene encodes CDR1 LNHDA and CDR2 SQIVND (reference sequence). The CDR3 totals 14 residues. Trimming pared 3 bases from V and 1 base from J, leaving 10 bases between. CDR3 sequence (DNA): TGTGCCAGTAGTATCCAGGTTACATCCTACGAGCAGTACTTC. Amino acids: CASSIQVTSYEQYF.